Listed here are 32 T cell receptor beta chains from one sample, sequenced in a study of T-cell reconstitution after alpha-beta-depleted transplantation in children. Unique molecular identifiers were built into the TCRbeta library. TCRdb re-analysed the PCR reads in MiXCR, keeping a single row per CDR3 protein. This sample has hundreds of thousands of distinct CDR3 sequences, with approximately 17% found just once. The source material was PBMCs from the stem cell graft donor, sampled from the stem cell graft. The receptors were sampled from a human donor who donated a stem cell graft to a child with acute myeloid leukemia.

The chain is built from TRBV2 and TRBJ2-7; D remains ambiguous. CDR3 length: 13 residues. Germline assignment: CDR1 SNHLY and CDR2 FYNNEI. Deletions cut 2 bases from V and 3 bases from J, with 8 bases between. The CDR3 region has the DNA TGTGCCAGCAGTGAATTACAGCTCTACGAGCAGTACGTC. It translates to CASSELQLYEQYV.

This clonotype was detected ten times or more. The V and J genes are TRBV21-1 and TRBJ2-7; TRBD1, as called in the table, went unchecked against the DNA. TRBV21-1 is tagged as a pseudogene. The CDR3 has 9 amino acids. CDR3 in DNA: TGTGCCAGCAGCCGACAGGGTAACTTC. This gives the protein CASSRQGNF.

This clonotype was recorded at least ten times. The CDR3 nucleotides are TGTGCCAGCAGTGAAAGTCGGTCAGGGATACACATTCAGTACTTC. It specifies CASSESRSGIHIQYF. The chain links TRBV25-1 to TRBJ2-4, with a possible D match to TRBD1 (5 bases). Trimming removed 2 bases at V and 8 bases at J, with 16 bases between. CDR3 length: 15 residues. Per the germline V gene, CDR1 is MGHDK and CDR2 is SYGVNS. Complete variable domain (other parts from reference TRBV25-1 and TRBJ2-4): EADIYQTPRYLVIGTGKKITLECSQTMGHDKMYWYQQDPGMELHLIHYSYGVNSTEKGDLSSESTVSRIRTEHFPLTLESARPSHTSQYLCASSESRSGIHIQYFGAGTRLSVL.

The V call is TRBV7-9, the J call TRBJ2-1, with D maybe TRBD2 (6 bases). The CDR3 extends over 15 amino acids. V was clipped by 4 bases and J by 4 bases, with 14 bases between them. Germline V gene data show CDR1 as SEHNR and CDR2 as FQNEAQ (reference sequence). The CDR3 sequence is CASSSQRAVYNEQFF. Here the CDR3 DNA reads TGTGCCAGCAGCTCCCAGCGGGCAGTTTACAATGAGCAGTTCTTC.

Concerning this clonotype itself: A much larger clonotype is one base distant, so this may be a read error. The chain carries TRBV9 and TRBJ2-1; the D gene is possibly TRBD2 (6 bases). The V gene's germline CDR1 is SGDLS and CDR2 YYNGEE. The CDR3 is 14 residues long. The CDR3 sequence: CTSSTGLTGNEQFF. CDR3 nucleotide sequence: TGTACCAGCAGCACGGGACTGACTGGGAATGAGCAGTTCTTC.

V gene TRBV20-1 combines with J gene TRBJ2-1; TRBD1 matches 8 bases. Germline-derived CDR1 and CDR2 are DFQATT and SNEGSKA (reference sequence). The CDR3 is 12 amino acids. The CDR3 is CSAGQVYNEQFF. CDR3 DNA sequence: TGCAGCGCGGGACAGGTTTACAATGAGCAGTTCTTC.

The genes are TRBV10-3 and TRBJ2-5, with TRBD2 matching over 8 bases. CDR1 and CDR2 (germline): ENHRY, SYGVKD. With 0 bases clipped from V and 3 bases from J, the junction kept 3 bases outside the gene matches. CDR3 size: 15 residues. The CDR3 is CAISESTSGKETQYF. The CDR3 DNA reads TGTGCCATCAGTGAGTCTACTAGCGGTAAAGAGACCCAGTACTTC.

The chain employs TRBV29-1 and TRBJ2-3; 10 positions agree with TRBD1. Germline assignment: CDR1 SQVTM and CDR2 ANQGSEA. V trimming: 2 bases; J trimming: 4 bases; junction bases outside the gene matches: 3. CDR3 size: 14 residues. The CDR3 sequence: CSVEPGTGADTQYF. Here the CDR3 DNA reads TGCAGCGTTGAACCCGGGACAGGGGCAGATACGCAGTATTTT.

This clonotype has a handful of counts. A read error is possible here, since a much larger clone lies one base away. V usage is TRBV20-1 and J usage is TRBJ2-4, with 8 bases that match TRBD1. Germline values: CDR1 DFQATT, CDR2 SNEGSKA (reference sequence). There are 18 residues in the CDR3. The CDR3 DNA reads as TGCTGTGCTAGAGATCTGGCAGGGGGCGGCCTAGCCAAAAACATTCAGTACTTC. Protein product: CCARDLAGGGLAKNIQYF.

The genes are TRBV9 and TRBJ1-2; D is possibly TRBD1 (5 bases). The CDR3 runs to 14 residues. Germline V CDR1 and CDR2: SGDLS, YYNGEE. Trimming left V 2 bases short and J 6 bases short, with 14 bases between. The CDR3 protein is CASSVAGGTHGYTF. The CDR3 nucleotides are TGTGCCAGCAGCGTGGCCGGAGGGACTCATGGCTACACCTTC.

The rearrangement links TRBV25-1 to TRBJ1-5; the D gene is possibly TRBD1 (6 bases). Per germline, CDR1 MGHDK and CDR2 SYGVNS. Trimming took off 1 base at V and 0 bases at J, with 13 bases between the two ends. CDR3 length: 17 residues. The CDR3 coding sequence is TGTGCCAGCAGTGAATGGGGGGACACGTATAGCAATCAGCCCCAGCATTTT. Amino acid sequence: CASSEWGDTYSNQPQHF.

V gene TRBV13 combines with J gene TRBJ2-2, with TRBD1 matching over 7 bases. The CDR3 runs 17 residues. V shed 3 bases, J shed 2 bases, and the junction held 9 bases outside the gene matches. Germline-derived CDR1 and CDR2 are PRHDT and FYEKMQ (reference sequence). DNA for the CDR3: TGTGCCAGCAGCTTGGACCCGGGACAGCCTAACACCGGGGAGCTGTTTTTT. It specifies CASSLDPGQPNTGELFF.

This clonotype occurred a few times. This chain joins TRBV11-2 and TRBJ2-1; D unresolved. The V gene's germline CDR1 is SGHAT and CDR2 FQNNGV. The CDR3 runs 12 residues. V lost 5 bases and J lost 6, with 8 bases in between. The CDR3 loop reads CASSALRNEQFF. The DNA for the CDR3 is TGTGCCAGCAGCGCTCTCCGCAATGAGCAGTTCTTC.

This clonotype occurred many times. The rearrangement uses TRBV20-1 and TRBJ2-7; TRBD1 aligns across 8 bases. Germline trimming cut 0 bases from V and 6 bases from J; bases unmatched to any gene: 10. The CDR3 sequence is 15 residues long. Germline assignment: CDR1 DFQATT and CDR2 SNEGSKA (reference sequence). CDR3 sequence: CSARDGGRGLLEQYF. CDR3 in DNA: TGCAGTGCTAGAGATGGAGGCAGGGGGCTTCTCGAGCAGTACTTC.

Of note for this clonotype: A read error is possible here, since a much larger clone lies one base away. The genes are TRBV20-1 and TRBJ1-1, with D perhaps TRBD1 (5 bases). Germline-derived CDR1 and CDR2 are DFQATT and SNEGSKA (reference sequence). This CDR3 comprises 15 residues. CDR3 protein: CCASGGTGTGTEAFF. The CDR3 DNA is TGCTGTGCTAGCGGGGGGACGGGTACTGGCACTGAAGCTTTCTTT.

The chain carries TRBV5-1 and TRBJ1-1; D might be TRBD1 (6 bases). Germline lookup yields CDR1 SGHRS and CDR2 YFSETQ. V lost 5 bases, J lost 0 bases, and 14 bases lay in between. The CDR3 consists of 15 residues. CDR3 protein: CASRRNRDMNTEAFF. For the CDR3, the DNA is TGCGCCAGCAGGCGGAACAGGGATATGAACACTGAAGCTTTCTTT.

This clonotype appeared a few times. V usage is TRBV5-1 and J usage is TRBJ1-2; D is unclear. CDR1 and CDR2 from the germline V gene are SGHRS and YFSETQ. Trimming shortened V by 5 bases and J by 4 bases, and 12 bases separated the two germline ends. The CDR3 runs to 13 residues. The CDR3 sequence: CASSERTLYGYTF. The CDR3 coding sequence is TGCGCCAGCAGTGAGAGGACCCTCTATGGCTACACCTTC. Complete variable domain (other parts from reference TRBV5-1 and TRBJ1-2): KAGVTQTPRYLIKTRGQQVTLSCSPISGHRSVSWYQQTPGQGLQFLFEYFSETQRNKGNFPGRFSGRQFSNSRSEMNVSTLELGDSALYLCASSERTLYGYTFGSGTRLTVV.

The chain recombines TRBV6-5 with TRBJ1-2; D remains ambiguous. CDR3 length: 14 residues. V was shortened by 0 bases and J by 4 bases, with 9 bases between the two germline ends. The germline gives CDR1 MNHEY, CDR2 SVGAGI. The CDR3 nucleotides read TGTGCCAGCAGTTACTCTGGGCCCAGCTATGGCTACACCTTC. Its protein is CASSYSGPSYGYTF.

The sample holds many counts of this clonotype. The chain recombines TRBV10-3 with TRBJ2-2; perhaps TRBD1 as D (6 bases). The V end lost 8 bases, the J end lost 1 base, and 17 bases lay between the germline ends. Germline-derived CDR1 and CDR2 are ENHRY and SYGVKD. The CDR3 runs 16 residues. CDR3 sequence reads: CAISPGRGLNTGELFF. The CDR3 DNA sequence: TGTGCCATCTCCCCTGGCAGGGGTTTGAACACCGGGGAGCTGTTTTTT.

This clonotype was observed at least ten times. This rearrangement joins TRBV4-3 to TRBJ2-7, with D perhaps TRBD1 (6 bases). V shed 0 bases and J shed 4 bases, with 10 bases lying between them. Germline CDR1 and CDR2: LGHNA and YSLEER. The CDR3 spans 14 residues. The CDR3 reads CASSQDRGNYEQYF. In DNA, the CDR3 is TGCGCCAGCAGCCAAGACAGGGGCAATTACGAGCAGTACTTC.

The chain employs TRBV7-9 and TRBJ2-7; 10 bases are shared with TRBD1. This CDR3 has 14 residues. After removal of 5 bases from V and 4 bases from J, the junction contained 5 bases not matched to a gene. The V gene's germline CDR1 is SEHNR and CDR2 FQNEAQ (reference sequence). In DNA, the CDR3 is TGTGCCAGCAGCGCGACAGGGGGCAGGTACGAGCAGTACTTC. Translation gives CASSATGGRYEQYF.

This clonotype has just a few counts. The gene calls are TRBV7-9 and TRBJ1-2; 11 bases match TRBD1. Losses at the gene ends were 5 bases for V and 6 bases for J; bases not matched to a gene: 8. This CDR3 has 15 amino acids. CDR1 and CDR2 from the germline V gene are SEHNR and FQNEAQ (reference sequence). CDR3 sequence (DNA): TGTGCCAGCAGCCTCGGGACAGGGGGTGAAGATGGCTACACCTTC. Translating it yields CASSLGTGGEDGYTF.

The chain combines TRBV9 with TRBJ1-4; tentative D call: TRBD1 (6 bases). CDR1 and CDR2 (germline): SGDLS, YYNGEE. Trimming shortened V by 4 bases and J by 7 bases, and 17 bases separated the two germline ends. The CDR3 sequence is 15 residues long. In DNA form, the CDR3 reads TGTGCCAGCAGCACTACAGGGAGAAGAAGTGAAAAACTGTTTTTT. Translated: CASSTTGRRSEKLFF.

The V gene is TRBV4-1, the J gene TRBJ2-6, with D possibly called TRBD1 or TRBD2 (5 bases each). V was trimmed by 3 bases and J by 2 bases, leaving 14 bases between them. The CDR3 is 17 amino acids. Per the germline V gene, CDR1 is MGHRA and CDR2 is YSYEKL. Here the CDR3 reads CASSQAWGSAGANVLTF. As DNA, the CDR3 is TGCGCCAGCAGCCAGGCGTGGGGGTCTGCTGGGGCCAACGTCCTGACTTTC.

The chain links TRBV11-1 to TRBJ2-3; 9 bases map to TRBD1. Germline trimming cut 2 bases from V and 5 bases from J; bases unmatched to any gene: 8. Per germline, CDR1 SGHAT and CDR2 FQDESV (reference sequence). CDR3 length equals 16 residues. The CDR3 sequence is CASSLFPGQGRDTQYF. The CDR3 DNA reads TGTGCCAGCAGCTTATTCCCGGGACAGGGAAGAGATACGCAGTATTTT.

This clonotype has just a few counts. The chain combines TRBV12-3 or TRBV12-4 with TRBJ1-5, with TRBD1 as a possible D gene (5 bases). Trimming left V 6 bases short and J 0 bases short, with 15 bases between. There are 16 residues in the CDR3. The CDR3 region is CASSRAGTLSNQPQHF. CDR3 in DNA: TGTGCCAGCAGCCGGGCCGGGACCCTTAGCAATCAGCCCCAGCATTTT.

The chain carries TRBV28 and TRBJ1-3; 7 bases agree with TRBD1. Germline CDR1 and CDR2: MDHEN and SYDVKM. J was trimmed by 2 bases and V by 4 bases; bases with no gene match: 5. The CDR3 totals 15 residues. The CDR3 reads CASSSNTGAGNTIYF. The CDR3 bases are TGTGCCAGCAGTTCCAACACAGGGGCTGGAAACACCATATATTTT. Full variable domain (rest looked up from reference TRBV28 and TRBJ1-3): DVKVTQSSRYLVKRTGEKVFLECVQDMDHENMFWYRQDPGLGLRLIYFSYDVKMKEKGDIPEGYSVSREKKERFSLILESASTNQTSMYLCASSSNTGAGNTIYFGEGSWLTVV.

A few counts support this clonotype. J is TRBJ1-2 and V is TRBV25-1; 8 nucleotides agree with TRBD1. The CDR3 is made up of 17 amino acids. V shed 2 bases, J shed 7 bases, and the junction held 15 bases outside the gene matches. CDR1 is MGHDK, CDR2 SYGVNS, per germline. CDR3 protein: CASSETGTGSPLRGYTF. The CDR3 DNA is TGTGCCAGCAGTGAAACCGGGACAGGCTCCCCTCTTCGTGGCTACACCTTC.

This clonotype came up many times. J is TRBJ1-2 and V is TRBV6-1; weak D call: TRBD1 (5 bases). V was shortened by 6 bases and J by 3 bases, with 11 bases between the two germline ends. The length of the CDR3 is 13 residues. Germline CDR1 and CDR2: MNHNS and SASEGT. This chain's CDR3 is CASSPDRYYGYTF. The CDR3, as DNA: TGTGCCAGCAGCCCCGACAGATACTATGGCTACACCTTC.

In this sample, this clonotype turned up many times. This chain connects TRBV6-1 to TRBJ2-2; the D gene is possibly TRBD1 (6 bases). The CDR3 has 14 amino acids. The germline V gene has CDR1 MNHNS and CDR2 SASEGT. V was cut by 6 bases and J by 3 bases, with 11 bases left in between. CDR3 nucleotide sequence: TGTGCCAGCAGCTCCGGACAGCACACCGGGGAGCTGTTTTTT. This sequence encodes CASSSGQHTGELFF.

V and J are TRBV29-1 and TRBJ1-1, with TRBD1 identical over 8 bases. V was pared by 5 bases and J by 4 bases, with 9 bases of the junction left unmatched. Germline-derived CDR1 and CDR2 are SQVTM and ANQGSEA. The CDR3 length is 14 residues. The CDR3 protein is CSVQVSQGATEAFF. The DNA for the CDR3 is TGCAGCGTTCAAGTTTCCCAGGGGGCCACTGAAGCTTTCTTT.

This clonotype came up many times. This rearrangement joins TRBV27 to TRBJ1-1, with D maybe TRBD1 (6 bases). From germline, CDR1 is MNHEY and CDR2 SMNVEV (reference sequence). Trimming removed 5 bases from V and 6 bases from J, with 10 bases in between. The CDR3 spans 12 residues. The CDR3 sequence is CASSGGLPEAFF. The CDR3 coding sequence is TGTGCCAGCAGTGGGGGGCTGCCTGAAGCTTTCTTT.